The next 27 T cell receptor beta chains were all read from a single sample in a study of shared T cell receptors in the human thymus. Profiled with immunoSEQ multiplex PCR; TCRdb holds only in-frame clones, not every one. The repertoire holds approximately 400,000 clones, with 95% as singletons. Sequenced input: thymocytes. The receptors stem from a human donor.

This chain uses TRBV29-1 with TRBJ1-1; D possibly corresponds to TRBD1 (5 bases). V dropped 7 bases and J dropped 0 bases, with 15 bases sitting between them. CDR3 size: 14 residues. Per the germline V gene, CDR1 is SQVTM and CDR2 is ANQGSEA. CDR3 DNA: TGCAGCGCCGAGGGGCAGACTTTGAACACTGAAGCTTTCTTT. It specifies CSAEGQTLNTEAFF.

This rearrangement joins TRBV4-1 to TRBJ1-2; D unclear. V was cut by 0 bases and J by 3 bases, with 8 bases left in between. Per germline, CDR1 MGHRA and CDR2 YSYEKL. The CDR3 spans 14 residues. This CDR3 reads CASSQEAGYYGYTF. CDR3 coding DNA: TGCGCCAGCAGCCAAGAGGCCGGATACTATGGCTACACCTTC.

The chain couples TRBV5-4 to TRBJ1-2; tentatively, D is TRBD1 (5 bases). Looked up from germline, CDR1 is SGHNT and CDR2 is YYREEE (reference sequence). This CDR3 contains 15 residues. Trimming took off 2 bases at V and 5 bases at J, with 16 bases between the two ends. The DNA of the CDR3 is TGTGCCAGCAGCTTCCCCGTGGGGGAGCGATATGGCTACACCTTC. It is translated as CASSFPVGERYGYTF. The full variable domain, with the rest looked up from reference TRBV5-4 and TRBJ1-2, is ETGVTQSPTHLIKTRGQQVTLRCSSQSGHNTVSWYQQALGQGPQFIFQYYREEENGRGNFPPRFSGLQFPNYSSELNVNALELDDSALYLCASSFPVGERYGYTFGSGTRLTVV.

The chain combines TRBV10-2 with TRBJ2-7; TRBD2 matches at 11 bases. CDR1 is WSHSY, CDR2 SAAADI, per germline. The V and J ends lost 2 bases and 6 bases, in that order; junction bases with no gene match: 3. This CDR3 region has 14 residues. The CDR3 nucleotides read TGCGCCAGCAGTGAGACTAGCGGGGGAGGCGAGCAGTACTTC. Its protein product is CASSETSGGGEQYF.

This sequence joins TRBV6-4 and TRBJ2-3; possible D gene TRBD2, 6 bases. Trimming shortened V by 4 bases and J by 0 bases, and 11 bases separated the two germline ends. Germline V CDR1 and CDR2: MRHNA, SNTAGT. This CDR3 region has 15 residues. The DNA of the CDR3 is TGTGCCAGCAGTGCTTCTGCGGGAAGCACAGATACGCAGTATTTT. Translated, it gives CASSASAGSTDTQYF.

The gene calls are TRBV7-3 and TRBJ2-6; D tentatively fits TRBD1 or TRBD2 (5 bases each). The V gene lost 1 base and the J gene lost 0 bases, with 16 bases spanning the gap. CDR1 and CDR2 (germline): SGHTA, FQGTGA. The CDR3 has 19 amino acids. DNA for the CDR3: TGTGCCAGCAGCTTAAGTGGGGGAAGTAGTCTCTCTGGGGCCAACGTCCTGACTTTC. Translated, it gives CASSLSGGSSLSGANVLTF.

V and J are TRBV2 and TRBJ2-7; TRBD2 aligns across 13 bases. Germline CDR1 is SNHLY and CDR2 is FYNNEI. Losses at the gene ends were 3 bases for V and 4 bases for J; bases not matched to a gene: 18. This CDR3 region has 20 residues. The CDR3 region is CASSDNTGERTSGSPYEQYF. CDR3 sequence (DNA): TGTGCCAGCAGTGATAACACAGGGGAACGGACTAGCGGGAGTCCTTACGAGCAGTACTTC.

V gene TRBV9 combines with J gene TRBJ2-7; 12 positions match TRBD1. CDR1 and CDR2 (germline): SGDLS, YYNGEE. The junction had 9 bases not matched to a gene; V was cut back by 3 bases and J by 5 bases. This CDR3 spans 16 amino acids. The CDR3 nucleotides are TGTGCCAGCAGCGCCGCCTCCGGGACAGGGGGCCACGAGCAGTACTTC. Protein sequence: CASSAASGTGGHEQYF. The variable domain in full, with the rest retrieved from reference TRBV9 and TRBJ2-7, is DSGVTQTPKHLITATGQRVTLRCSPRSGDLSVYWYQQSLDQGLQFLIQYYNGEERAKGNILERFSAQQFPDLHSELNLSSLELGDSALYFCASSAASGTGGHEQYFGPGTRLTVT.

For the CDR3, the DNA is TGCAGCGTTGTAGGGGGGTTCCTGTCCTACGAGCAGTACTTC. This translates into CSVVGGFLSYEQYF. The chain employs TRBV29-1 and TRBJ2-7; D possibly uses TRBD1 or TRBD2 (6 bases each). With 4 bases removed from V and 1 base from J, the gap between germline ends came to 14 bases. Germline CDR1 is SQVTM and CDR2 is ANQGSEA. The CDR3 is 14 amino acids.

The chain recombines TRBV25-1 with TRBJ2-1; TRBD2 matches at 14 bases. The junction had 11 bases not matched to a gene; V was cut back by 3 bases and J by 7 bases. This CDR3 comprises 18 residues. CDR1 and CDR2 (germline): MGHDK, SYGVNS. CDR3 in amino acids: CASSDSGGTSGRGNEQFF. As DNA, the CDR3 is TGTGCCAGCAGTGATTCTGGCGGGACTAGCGGGAGAGGGAATGAGCAGTTCTTC.

The V gene is TRBV10-3, the J gene TRBJ1-1; D is perhaps TRBD1 (5 bases). Per the germline V gene, CDR1 is ENHRY and CDR2 is SYGVKD. V was clipped by 8 bases and J by 4 bases, with 20 bases between them. The CDR3 length is 15 residues. The CDR3 here is CAILEAGRRGTEAFF. CDR3 bases: TGTGCCATCCTTGAGGCGGGGAGGAGGGGCACTGAAGCTTTCTTT.

The V call is TRBV5-1, the J call TRBJ1-5; no clear D gene. CDR1 is SGHRS, CDR2 YFSETQ, per germline. V lost 0 bases, J lost 5 bases, and 6 bases lay in between. There are 13 residues in the CDR3. The CDR3 sequence is CASSLGPYQPQHF. CDR3 in DNA: TGCGCCAGCAGCTTGGGACCTTATCAGCCCCAGCATTTT.

This clone has a handful of counts. The chain uses TRBV18 and TRBJ1-1; TRBD1 matches 7 bases. The CDR3 totals 16 residues. V lost 4 bases, J lost 0 bases, and 8 bases stayed unmatched. The germline gives CDR1 KGHSH, CDR2 LQKENI. The CDR3 region has the DNA TGTGCCAGCTCACGACAGGGAGAGCCAATGAACACTGAAGCTTTCTTT. The encoded protein is CASSRQGEPMNTEAFF.

The genes are TRBV15 and TRBJ2-1, with D tentatively TRBD1 (6 bases). The CDR3 is 15 amino acids. Germline V gives CDR1 LNHNV, CDR2 YYDKDF (reference sequence). The ends were cut back, 0 bases at V and 4 bases at J, with 10 bases in the middle. The DNA of the CDR3 is TGTGCCACCAGCAGAGATGGGACAAAGTACAATGAGCAGTTCTTC. The encoded protein is CATSRDGTKYNEQFF.

The chain links TRBV7-6 to TRBJ1-3; D is ambiguous. Germline CDR1 SGHVS, CDR2 FNYEAQ. V lost 5 bases and J 0 bases, leaving 23 bases between the germline ends. The CDR3 is 19 residues long. The CDR3 protein is CASSPRGPSVLSSGNTIYF. The CDR3 DNA reads TGTGCCAGCAGCCCCCGAGGTCCTAGCGTTTTAAGCTCTGGAAACACCATATATTTT.

This sequence joins TRBV7-9 and TRBJ1-1; tentatively, D is TRBD1 (5 bases). CDR1 is SEHNR, CDR2 FQNEAQ, per germline (reference sequence). The V gene lost 3 bases and the J gene lost 5 bases, with 13 bases spanning the gap. This CDR3 has 14 residues. This CDR3 is CASSFGALGTEAFF. The CDR3 DNA is TGTGCCAGCAGCTTTGGGGCCCTCGGGACTGAAGCTTTCTTT.

The CDR3 region has the DNA TGTGCCAGCAGCCCAACGGGACAGACCGCCACCGAGCAGTACTTC. This translates into CASSPTGQTATEQYF. J is TRBJ2-7 and V is TRBV9; TRBD1 aligns across 7 bases. Trimming at V came to 4 bases and at J to 6 bases, leaving 13 bases not matched to a gene. The CDR3 consists of 15 residues. Germline V gene data show CDR1 as SGDLS and CDR2 as YYNGEE. Full variable domain (rest looked up from reference TRBV9 and TRBJ2-7): DSGVTQTPKHLITATGQRVTLRCSPRSGDLSVYWYQQSLDQGLQFLIQYYNGEERAKGNILERFSAQQFPDLHSELNLSSLELGDSALYFCASSPTGQTATEQYFGPGTRLTVT.

This chain joins TRBV27 and TRBJ2-5, with unresolved D. The V end was cut by 6 bases, the J end by 2 bases, with 4 bases between. Germline V lookup: CDR1 MNHEY, CDR2 SMNVEV (reference sequence). CDR3 length equals 11 residues. CDR3 in amino acids: CASRKQETQYF. The DNA of the CDR3 is TGTGCCAGCAGGAAACAAGAGACCCAGTACTTC.

The chain uses TRBV6-5 and TRBJ2-1; 7 bases fit TRBD2. Looked up from germline, CDR1 is MNHEY and CDR2 is SVGAGI. The trim removed 8 bases at V and 4 bases at J, leaving 8 bases unmatched. The CDR3 totals 14 residues. CDR3 nucleotide sequence: TGTGCCAGCCTTAGAACTAGCGCGTACAATGAGCAGTTCTTC. Translating gives CASLRTSAYNEQFF.

The rearrangement joins TRBV2 to TRBJ2-1; weak D call: TRBD1 (5 bases). Germline V lookup: CDR1 SNHLY, CDR2 FYNNEI. V was pared by 7 bases and J by 5 bases, with 15 bases between. This CDR3 spans 14 amino acids. CDR3 region: CASMGRARNNEQFF. CDR3 DNA sequence: TGTGCCAGCATGGGCAGGGCCCGTAACAATGAGCAGTTCTTC.

This chain uses TRBV5-5 with TRBJ2-1; D possibly corresponds to TRBD2 (5 bases). Germline assignment: CDR1 SGHKS and CDR2 YYEKEE (reference sequence). V was trimmed by 1 base and J by 7 bases, leaving 15 bases between them. The CDR3 extends over 15 amino acids. In DNA form, the CDR3 reads TGTGCCAGCAGCTTGTGGGGAACTAGTAGGAATGAGCAGTTCTTC. Translated, it gives CASSLWGTSRNEQFF.

CDR3 residues: CASSPPGVNSNQPQHF. The CDR3 DNA reads as TGTGCCAGCTCACCACCGGGGGTTAATAGCAATCAGCCCCAGCATTTT. The rearrangement links TRBV18 to TRBJ1-5, with D perhaps matching TRBD1 (5 bases). Trimming left V 0 bases short and J 0 bases short, with 9 bases between. Germline V gene data show CDR1 as KGHSH and CDR2 as LQKENI. This CDR3 spans 16 amino acids.

The J gene is TRBJ2-7, the V gene TRBV7-2, with TRBD2 as a possible D gene (5 bases). The CDR3 has 13 residues. The germline V and J ends were trimmed by 6 bases and 7 bases, with 16 bases remaining between them. The germline gives CDR1 SGHTA, CDR2 FQGNSA. The chain's CDR3 is CASSHRPPGEQYF. The CDR3 nucleotides are TGTGCCAGCAGTCATCGACCTCCGGGGGAGCAGTACTTC.

This CDR3 reads CASSVGDYRYNRANVLTF. The CDR3 nucleotides are TGTGCCAGCAGTGTCGGGGATTACCGATACAATCGGGCCAACGTCCTGACTTTC. The chain carries TRBV2 and TRBJ2-6, with D perhaps matching TRBD2 (5 bases). The CDR3 length is 18 residues. Looked up from germline, CDR1 is SNHLY and CDR2 is FYNNEI. Trimming took 4 bases from V and 5 from J, leaving 21 bases between them.

This rearrangement joins TRBV7-2 to TRBJ2-7, with D possibly TRBD1 on 7 matching bases. Trimming left V 6 bases short and J 3 bases short, with 18 bases between. From germline, CDR1 is SGHTA and CDR2 FQGNSA. The length of the CDR3 is 15 residues. The DNA for the CDR3 is TGTGCCAGCAGGGCGCGGGCAGGGGGGATCTACGAGCAGTACTTC. Its translation: CASRARAGGIYEQYF.

The V and J genes are TRBV6-5 and TRBJ1-1; 9 bases map to TRBD1. The CDR3 is made up of 14 amino acids. Germline assignment: CDR1 MNHEY and CDR2 SVGAGI. V shed 4 bases, J shed 7 bases, and the junction held 7 bases outside the gene matches. The CDR3 DNA sequence: TGTGCCAGCAGTTCTAACAGGGGGCATATTGAAGCTTTCTTT. Encoded protein: CASSSNRGHIEAFF.

The V gene is TRBV5-1, the J gene TRBJ1-5; 9 bases are shared with TRBD1. The CDR3 contains 15 residues. With 0 bases clipped from V and 7 bases from J, the junction kept 5 bases outside the gene matches. Germline CDR1 reads SGHRS; CDR2 reads YFSETQ. The CDR3 DNA reads as TGCGCCAGCAGCTTGGCGGGACAGGGATGCCAGCCCCAGCATTTT. Protein sequence: CASSLAGQGCQPQHF.